This T cell receptor beta chain was found in a study of CD8+CD57+ T cells in acquired aplastic anemia. About the research overall: Each DNA sample taken from sorted CD4+ and CD8+ cells came to approximately 3 ug on average. Study findings and constraints: Any difference that existed in CD8+ Simpson's diversity between patients and controls was not significant. Almost 30 shared CD8+ CDR3s appeared highly expressed within patients' immunodominant clones.

According to the study, genomic DNA was the template for TCR beta VDJ and CDR3 profiling. One entry per CDR3 protein, called by TCRdb with MiXCR from the reads. The sample holds approximately 250,000 distinct CDR3 sequences, approximately 80% seen once. From germline, CDR1 is DFQATT and CDR2 SNEGSKA (reference sequence). This CDR3 contains 12 residues. V dropped 6 bases and J dropped 6 bases, with 11 bases sitting between them. On this clonotype: Its antigen is undetermined.

Patients chosen for sequencing had CD8+CD57+ cells that had expanded, as shown by flow cytometry. This TCR was recovered from a human donor with aplastic anemia. The chain links TRBV20-1 to TRBJ2-2; D gene ambiguous. What was sequenced was sorted CD4+, CD8+, or CD8+CD57+ T cells (not recorded which) from PBMCs. CDR3 DNA: TGCAGTGCCAGTACGAATCCCGGGGAGCTGTTTTTT. The encoded protein is CSASTNPGELFF.